This T cell receptor (beta chain) was sequenced during a study of T cells after yellow fever vaccination. Looking at the study overall: Researchers used SMART-Seq v4 Ultra Low Input to prepare fractions that had low cell numbers.

In this sample, this clonotype turned up a few times. Its antigen is unknown. MiXCR, run by TCRdb on the 5' RACE reads, gives a single entry per CDR3 protein. The sample consists of 250,000 to 350,000 distinct CDR3 sequences, approximately 4% of them appearing once. Whole-study results and caveats: Some clonotypes were seen in both the CD4 and the CD8 compartments. These made up a small share and likely arose from convergent recombination. Weaker, the secondary response peaked sooner, at day 5 versus 15.

The sequencing here drew on PBMCs, taken 15 days after the yellow fever booster vaccination. The sequence came from a man aged 18 to 29 who received the YFV17D yellow fever vaccine.

CDR3 DNA sequence: TGTGCCAGCAGTTACCACGGACAGAATATCTACGAGCAGTACTTC. This encodes CASSYHGQNIYEQYF. The chain combines TRBV6-2 or TRBV6-3 with TRBJ2-7; possible D gene TRBD1, 6 bases. The germline V and J ends were trimmed by 2 bases and 3 bases, with 14 bases remaining between them. CDR1 and CDR2 from the germline V gene are MNHEY and SVGEGT. The CDR3 covers 15 residues.